This T cell receptor beta chain was retrieved from a study of glioma-infiltrating T cells. About the study: Low-grade gliomas were grade II; glioblastomas were grade IV at initial diagnosis. Presurgical dexamethasone in glioma patients lasted six or fewer days.

Amplification of TCR alpha and beta CDR3 regions from RNA used iRepertoire nested multiplex PCR. TCRdb re-called the multiplex PCR reads with MiXCR, one entry per CDR3 protein. The sample has a few hundred thousand distinct CDR3 sequences; more than 35% are singletons. The CDR3 is 13 amino acids. In germline, CDR1 is MDHEN, CDR2 SYDVKM. The V end was cut by 4 bases, the J end by 2 bases, with 8 bases between. Whole-study results and caveats: Only very few CDR3 sequences appeared in both tissue and blood. Non-neoplastic patients had below-expected tissue-blood divergence, while all gliomas exceeded expectation.

This clonotype was observed many times. Its cognate antigen is unknown. Sequences were obtained from glioma tissue, nonneoplastic brain tissue, or PBMCs (not recorded which). This clonotype was obtained from a human donor with low-grade glioma or glioblastoma, undergoing nonglioma brain surgery, or in good health (not recorded which). The J gene is TRBJ1-1, the V gene TRBV28; D is ambiguous. This CDR3 is CASSSITNTEAFF. CDR3 coding DNA: TGTGCCAGCAGTTCCATAACCAACACTGAAGCTTTCTTT.